The 32 T cell receptor beta chains listed next were all sequenced from one sample in a study of shared clonotypes between healthy human individuals. The method was immunoSEQ multiplex PCR; TCRdb's version includes in-frame clones alone and lacks a portion of them. The sample records about 2.1 million clones, more than 85% being singletons. Terminally differentiated effector memory CD45RA+ cells were excluded by CCR7 positive selection of CD45RO-negative cells. Sequencing was performed on naive CD8+ T cells from PBMCs. The origin of the receptors is a man younger than 35 in good health. Some clones in this sample may be carry-over from other donors' samples.

J is TRBJ2-1 and V is TRBV6-5; 12 bases line up with TRBD2. Trimming at V came to 5 bases and at J to 7 bases, leaving 6 bases not matched to a gene. The length of the CDR3 is 15 residues. Germline assignment: CDR1 MNHEY and CDR2 SVGAGI. The CDR3 sequence: CASSLAGGFLNEQFF. The CDR3 coding sequence is TGTGCCAGCAGTCTAGCGGGAGGGTTTTTAAATGAGCAGTTCTTC.

The chain is built from TRBV7-9 and TRBJ2-1, with TRBD1 matching 9 bases. The CDR3 consists of 15 residues. Germline V gives CDR1 SEHNR, CDR2 FQNEAQ (reference sequence). The J segment lost 5 bases and the V segment lost 1 base, leaving 3 bases of the junction unmatched. CDR3 sequence reads: CASSLGGTGNNEQFF. DNA of the CDR3: TGTGCCAGCAGCTTAGGAGGGACAGGGAACAATGAGCAGTTCTTC.

The chain couples TRBV29-1 to TRBJ2-3; 7 bases agree with TRBD2. Germline loops: CDR1 SQVTM, CDR2 ANQGSEA. This CDR3 comprises 13 residues. V shed 7 bases and J 4 bases; nucleotides not matched to a gene: 8. The CDR3 DNA reads as TGCAGCGCTGATACCACTAGCGCAGATACGCAGTATTTT. Protein sequence: CSADTTSADTQYF.

This chain links TRBV29-1 with TRBJ1-2, with D possibly being TRBD1 (5 bases). Trimming pared 4 bases from V and 5 bases from J, leaving 11 bases between. The CDR3 runs to 12 residues. The germline V gene has CDR1 SQVTM and CDR2 ANQGSEA. CDR3 residues: CSVAGTPYGYTF. DNA of the CDR3: TGCAGCGTTGCCGGGACGCCTTATGGCTACACCTTC.

The chain couples TRBV21-1 to TRBJ1-2. TRBV21-1 is classified as a pseudogene. The CDR3 loop spans 14 amino acids. The CDR3 protein is CASSKVLRPLGYTF. CDR3 nucleotides: TGTGCCAGCAGCAAAGTTCTGCGACCTCTTGGCTACACCTTC.

In this sample, this clone turned up once. The rearrangement uses TRBV16 and TRBJ2-1; 10 bases agree with TRBD1. The CDR3 totals 15 residues. Germline V gives CDR1 KGHSY, CDR2 FQNENV. V gave up 3 bases and J gave up 6 bases; unmatched junction bases: 5. The chain's CDR3 is CASSHRDRGSNEQFF. CDR3 sequence (DNA): TGTGCCAGCAGCCACCGGGACAGGGGTTCCAATGAGCAGTTCTTC.

V usage is TRBV28 and J usage is TRBJ2-1; a possible D gene is TRBD2 (6 bases). Trimming shortened V by 1 base and J by 4 bases, and 11 bases separated the two germline ends. Germline V gene sequence: CDR1 MDHEN, CDR2 SYDVKM. The CDR3 is made up of 15 amino acids. The CDR3 loop reads CASSLSAGFYNEQFF. The DNA of the CDR3 is TGTGCCAGCAGTTTATCGGCGGGATTTTACAATGAGCAGTTCTTC.

This clone appeared once. The chain carries TRBV6-5 and TRBJ2-7; D call uncertain. The germline CDR1 and CDR2 sequences are MNHEY and SVGAGI. V gave up 0 bases and J gave up 5 bases, with 14 bases separating them. The CDR3 runs to 15 residues. The CDR3 sequence is CASSYSLGSHDEQYF. CDR3 coding DNA: TGTGCCAGCAGTTACTCCTTAGGGTCCCACGACGAGCAGTACTTC.

The CDR3 loop reads CASSPGSNYGYTF. CDR3 coding DNA: TGTGCCAGCAGTCCAGGATCCAACTATGGCTACACCTTC. The chain has TRBV2 and TRBJ1-2, with D hard to call. CDR3 length: 13 amino acids. Trimming removed 5 bases from V and 2 bases from J, with 9 bases in between. CDR1 and CDR2 from the germline V gene are SNHLY and FYNNEI. The entire variable domain, with the rest obtained from reference TRBV2 and TRBJ1-2, is as follows: EPEVTQTPSHQVTQMGQEVILRCVPISNHLYFYWYRQILGQKVEFLVSFYNNEISEKSEIFDDQFSVERPDGSNFTLKIRSTKLEDSAMYFCASSPGSNYGYTFGSGTRLTVV.

Worth noting for this clone: Other DNA sequences in this sample translate to the same CDR3. CDR3 coding DNA: TGTGCCAGCAGTTTAGCGGGGACAGGGTCCTACGAGCAGTACTTC. Translation: CASSLAGTGSYEQYF. The chain is built from TRBV27 and TRBJ2-7, with TRBD1 matching over 9 bases. Germline values: CDR1 MNHEY, CDR2 SMNVEV (reference sequence). This CDR3 contains 15 residues. J gave up 1 base and V 2 bases, and 3 bases lay outside the gene matches.

J is TRBJ1-1 and V is TRBV6-6, with no clear D. Trimming stripped 4 bases from V and 8 bases from J, with 8 bases between. The CDR3 loop spans 11 amino acids. Germline V lookup: CDR1 MNHNY, CDR2 SVGAGI (reference sequence). The CDR3 DNA reads TGTGCCAGCAGTTGGGCACGGGAAGCTTTCTTT. Its protein product is CASSWAREAFF.

The chain joins TRBV19 to TRBJ2-5, with D hard to call. This CDR3 contains 14 residues. Per the germline V gene, CDR1 is LNHDA and CDR2 is SQIVND (reference sequence). V was pared by 6 bases and J by 3 bases, with 14 bases between. Written as DNA, the CDR3 is TGTGCCAGTAGGTTTCGGAACAACGAAGAGACCCAGTACTTC. Translating gives CASRFRNNEETQYF.

The gene calls are TRBV7-9 and TRBJ2-1; 13 bases are a match to TRBD2. From germline, CDR1 is SEHNR and CDR2 FQNEAQ (reference sequence). V shed 5 bases and J 10 bases; nucleotides not matched to a gene: 11. The CDR3 has 16 amino acids. CDR3: CASSDTSGRAQGEQFF. The CDR3 DNA reads TGTGCCAGCAGCGATACTAGCGGGAGGGCCCAGGGGGAGCAGTTCTTC.

This clone appeared a single time. This rearrangement joins TRBV13 to TRBJ2-7; D unclear. This CDR3 is 14 amino acids long. Per the germline V gene, CDR1 is PRHDT and CDR2 is FYEKMQ (reference sequence). V was clipped by 5 bases and J by 3 bases, with 14 bases between them. CDR3 sequence reads: CASSTRLVDYEQYF. The CDR3, as DNA: TGTGCCAGCAGCACGAGACTCGTTGACTACGAGCAGTACTTC.

CDR3 protein: CASSLGIKGFNEQYF. DNA for the CDR3: TGTGCCAGCAGCTTAGGAATCAAGGGGTTCAACGAGCAGTACTTC. This chain links TRBV7-2 with TRBJ2-7; the D gene is possibly TRBD1 (5 bases). Trimming cost V 1 base and J 5 bases, with 15 bases left between them. The CDR3 is 15 amino acids. Germline CDR1 is SGHTA and CDR2 is FQGNSA.

The rearrangement links TRBV4-3 to TRBJ2-1; 9 bases agree with TRBD2. Germline V gives CDR1 LGHNA, CDR2 YSLEER. Trimming cost V 0 bases and J 7 bases; bases outside gene matches: 7. The CDR3 covers 16 residues. CDR3 DNA sequence: TGCGCCAGCAGCCAAGAGTCTCTAGCGGGATGGAATGAGCAGTTCTTC. This sequence encodes CASSQESLAGWNEQFF.

This CDR3 reads CASSSLPGQEDFETQYF. CDR3 nucleotides: TGTGCCAGCAGTTCACTTCCGGGACAGGAGGATTTCGAGACCCAGTACTTC. The J gene is TRBJ2-5, the V gene TRBV27; TRBD1 matches 8 bases. CDR3 length: 17 residues. From germline, CDR1 is MNHEY and CDR2 SMNVEV (reference sequence). With 4 bases clipped from V and 5 bases from J, the junction kept 15 bases outside the gene matches.

V and J are TRBV4-3 and TRBJ2-1, with 7 bases aligning to TRBD1. Germline V gives CDR1 LGHNA, CDR2 YSLEER. The CDR3 loop spans 15 amino acids. V gave up 5 bases and J gave up 1 base; unmatched junction bases: 5. This CDR3 is CASSYRQGSYNEQFF. The CDR3 nucleotides read TGCGCCAGCAGCTACAGACAGGGTTCCTACAATGAGCAGTTCTTC.

The rearrangement links TRBV10-3 to TRBJ2-7; no firm D call. Trimming cost V 4 bases and J 3 bases, with 7 bases left between them. Germline V gives CDR1 ENHRY, CDR2 SYGVKD. The CDR3 has 12 residues. CDR3 protein: CAISASFYEQYF. CDR3 sequence (DNA): TGTGCCATCAGTGCCTCCTTCTACGAGCAGTACTTC.

The chain combines TRBV4-1 with TRBJ2-7, with D perhaps matching TRBD1 (5 bases). Between the trimmed V and J ends, which lost 3 bases and 3 bases, there was a span of 6 bases. The CDR3 extends over 12 amino acids. Germline CDR1 reads MGHRA; CDR2 reads YSYEKL. The CDR3 spells CASSQTVYEQYF. The DNA for the CDR3 is TGCGCCAGCAGCCAGACAGTCTACGAGCAGTACTTC.

The rearrangement uses TRBV10-3 and TRBJ2-3; TRBD2 matches 11 bases. Per germline, CDR1 ENHRY and CDR2 SYGVKD. With 0 bases clipped from V and 6 bases from J, the junction kept 8 bases outside the gene matches. The CDR3 spans 17 residues. The CDR3 DNA is TGTGCCATCAGTGAGTCGAAACTAGCGGGAGTAGGGGATACGCAGTATTTT. Translated: CAISESKLAGVGDTQYF.

The CDR3 protein is CASSTTEGATEAFF. The CDR3 DNA is TGTGCCAGCAGCACAACGGAGGGGGCAACTGAAGCTTTCTTT. The chain uses TRBV7-9 and TRBJ1-1; 7 nucleotides match TRBD1. V was clipped by 5 bases and J by 5 bases; unmatched bases: 8. CDR1 and CDR2 from the germline V gene are SEHNR and FQNEAQ (reference sequence). CDR3 length: 14 amino acids. The full variable domain, completed using reference TRBV7-9 and TRBJ1-1, is DTGVSQNPRHKITKRGQNVTFRCDPISEHNRLYWYRQTLGQGPEFLTYFQNEAQLEKSRLLSDRFSAERPKGSFSTLEIQRTEQGDSAMYLCASSTTEGATEAFFGQGTRLTVV.

The chain uses TRBV29-1 and TRBJ2-1; D may be TRBD2 (6 bases). Per the germline V gene, CDR1 is SQVTM and CDR2 is ANQGSEA. The CDR3 length is 16 residues. CDR3 bases: TGCGCCTTGCGGGGAGGACTCTACCGATCCTACAATGAGCAGTTCTTC. Protein sequence: CALRGGLYRSYNEQFF.

This sequence joins TRBV4-3 and TRBJ2-3, with TRBD2 matching 14 bases. The germline V gene encodes CDR1 LGHNA and CDR2 YSLEER. The V gene end was trimmed by 4 bases and the J gene end by 5 bases; junction bases not matched to a gene: 8. The CDR3 covers 17 residues. CDR3 nucleotides: TGCGCCAGCAGCCTCTCGACTAGCGGGAGGGTTGTAGATACGCAGTATTTT. The encoded protein is CASSLSTSGRVVDTQYF.

The chain joins TRBV27 to TRBJ2-7; a weak D match, TRBD1 (5 bases). Per germline, CDR1 MNHEY and CDR2 SMNVEV (reference sequence). Trimming removed 8 bases at V and 0 bases at J, with 11 bases between. The CDR3 is 13 amino acids. The CDR3 is CASGRQSSYEQYF. The DNA of the CDR3 is TGTGCCAGCGGACGACAGAGCTCCTACGAGCAGTACTTC.

V is TRBV9 and J is TRBJ2-1; D not certain. There are 12 residues in the CDR3. Trimming stripped 3 bases from V and 2 bases from J, with 3 bases between. Germline V gene lookup returns CDR1 SGDLS and CDR2 YYNGEE. The CDR3 DNA reads as TGTGCCAGCAGCGACCCCTACAATGAGCAGTTCTTC. Protein product: CASSDPYNEQFF.

This chain connects TRBV7-9 to TRBJ2-1, with D maybe TRBD2 (5 bases). CDR3 size: 13 residues. Germline V lookup: CDR1 SEHNR, CDR2 FQNEAQ (reference sequence). With 3 bases removed from V and 7 bases from J, the gap between germline ends came to 10 bases. The CDR3 bases are TGTGCCAGCAGCTTCGCACTAGGTAATGAGCAGTTCTTC. Protein sequence: CASSFALGNEQFF.

The rearrangement links TRBV5-1 to TRBJ2-7; TRBD2 agrees at 13 bases. The CDR3 loop spans 16 amino acids. Germline V gene lookup returns CDR1 SGHRS and CDR2 YFSETQ. J gave up 7 bases and V 4 bases, and 11 bases lay outside the gene matches. The CDR3 DNA sequence: TGCGCCAGCAGCCAAGCGCGAGGACTAGCGGGAGTGGAGCAGTACTTC. Its translation: CASSQARGLAGVEQYF.

J is TRBJ2-4 and V is TRBV27, with D tentatively TRBD1 (6 bases). CDR1 and CDR2 (germline): MNHEY, SMNVEV (reference sequence). The V end lost 4 bases, the J end lost 2 bases, and 15 bases lay between the germline ends. This CDR3 has 16 amino acids. The CDR3 loop is CASSSATGTTKNIQYF. CDR3 sequence (DNA): TGTGCCAGCAGTTCCGCGACCGGGACAACCAAAAACATTCAGTACTTC.

This chain links TRBV10-3 with TRBJ2-2; 8 nucleotides align to TRBD1. The CDR3 is made up of 15 amino acids. Germline V gene sequence: CDR1 ENHRY, CDR2 SYGVKD. Losses at the gene ends were 11 bases for V and 7 bases for J; bases not matched to a gene: 15. CDR3 nucleotide sequence: TGTGCCGTTTTACGGTCAGGGGGCGCGGGCGGGGAGCTGTTTTTT. This sequence encodes CAVLRSGGAGGELFF.

The V call is TRBV5-4, the J call TRBJ2-1; the D gene is possibly TRBD2 (6 bases). The CDR3 totals 13 residues. V was pared by 4 bases and J by 3 bases, with 8 bases between. Per germline, CDR1 SGHNT and CDR2 YYREEE (reference sequence). The CDR3 loop is CASSAGLYNEQFF. The CDR3 DNA is TGTGCCAGCAGCGCGGGACTCTACAATGAGCAGTTCTTC.

Here the CDR3 DNA reads TGTGCCTGGAGTGTGGAGGGTCCAGGCACAGATACGCAGTATTTT. It is translated as CAWSVEGPGTDTQYF. The chain recombines TRBV30 with TRBJ2-3, with D perhaps matching TRBD2 (6 bases). The V gene's germline CDR1 is GTSNPN and CDR2 SVGIG (reference sequence). This CDR3 contains 15 residues. V was pared by 0 bases and J by 1 base, with 11 bases between.